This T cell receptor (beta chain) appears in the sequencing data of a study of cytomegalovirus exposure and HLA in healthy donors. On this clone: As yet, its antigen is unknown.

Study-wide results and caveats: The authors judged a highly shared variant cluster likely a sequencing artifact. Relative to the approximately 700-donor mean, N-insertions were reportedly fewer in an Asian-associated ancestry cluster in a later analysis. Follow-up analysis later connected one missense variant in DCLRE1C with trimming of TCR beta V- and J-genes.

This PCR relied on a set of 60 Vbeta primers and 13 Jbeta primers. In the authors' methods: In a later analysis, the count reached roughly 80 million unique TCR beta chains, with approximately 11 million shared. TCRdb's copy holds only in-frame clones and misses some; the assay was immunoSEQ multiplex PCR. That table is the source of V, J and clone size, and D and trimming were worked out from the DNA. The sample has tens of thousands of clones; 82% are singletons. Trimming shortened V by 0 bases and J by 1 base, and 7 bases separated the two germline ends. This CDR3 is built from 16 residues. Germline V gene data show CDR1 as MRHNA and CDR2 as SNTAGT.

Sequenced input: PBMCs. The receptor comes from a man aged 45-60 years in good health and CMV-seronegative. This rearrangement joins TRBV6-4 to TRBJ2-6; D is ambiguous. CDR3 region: CASSDSRFSGANVLTF. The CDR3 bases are TGTGCCAGCAGTGACTCGAGGTTTTCTGGGGCCAACGTCCTGACTTTC.